Listed below are T cell receptor beta chains from one sample, sequenced in a study of PD-1 blockade in mismatch repair-deficient tumors. Assay: immunoSEQ multiplex PCR; the TCRdb copy retains only in-frame clones and omits some. The sample consists of some 130,000 clones, 85% to 90% of them appearing once. Sequenced here: peripheral blood, sampled 72 weeks after starting pembrolizumab. The receptors come from an adult with mismatch repair-deficient cancer. Each CDR3 is given with its conserved first and last residue. Each record gives: D gene, V gene, clone size, J gene, CDR3 DNA, CDR3 protein. The D gene is left open where the match is weak. Expanded clones get a size class; other rows say once, few or many, or leave the size out.

d_call: TRBD2; v_call: TRBV11-2; clone_size: NA; j_call: TRBJ2-7; cdr3_nt: TGTGCCAGCAGCTTAGGGGCTAGCGGGAGGACGGGATTATCCTACGAGCAGTACTTC; cdr3_aa: CASSLGASGRTGLSYEQYF
d_call: NA; v_call: TRBV13; clone_size: NA; j_call: TRBJ2-3; cdr3_nt: TGTGCCAGCAGCTACGGGACCGCCACAGATACGCAGTATTTT; cdr3_aa: CASSYGTATDTQYF
d_call: NA; v_call: TRBV28; clone_size: NA; j_call: TRBJ2-3; cdr3_nt: TGTGCCAGCAGTTTTGAGAGTGTAACGGGGGAGACAGATACGCAGTATTTT; cdr3_aa: CASSFESVTGETDTQYF
d_call: NA; v_call: TRBV28; clone_size: few; j_call: TRBJ1-1; cdr3_nt: TGTGCCAGCAGTTTGTACTATGAAGCTTTCTTT; cdr3_aa: CASSLYYEAFF
d_call: NA; v_call: TRBV2; clone_size: NA; j_call: TRBJ2-7; cdr3_nt: TGTGCCAGCAGACTGACACCTGGAGCCTACGAGCAGTACTTC; cdr3_aa: CASRLTPGAYEQYF
d_call: NA; v_call: TRBV9; clone_size: NA; j_call: TRBJ2-1; cdr3_nt: TGTGCCAGCAGCGTAGAAGGGGAAGATGAGCAGTTCTTC; cdr3_aa: CASSVEGEDEQFF
d_call: TRBD2; v_call: TRBV4-3; clone_size: NA; j_call: TRBJ2-1; cdr3_nt: TGCGCCAGCAGCGGGGGAGCGGGAGCGAGCAATGAGCAGTTCTTC; cdr3_aa: CASSGGAGASNEQFF
d_call: TRBD1; v_call: TRBV29-1; clone_size: NA; j_call: TRBJ1-2; cdr3_nt: TGCAGCGTTCGTAATCGGGGACAGGACTCTAACTATGGCTACACCTTC; cdr3_aa: CSVRNRGQDSNYGYTF
d_call: NA; v_call: TRBV7-9; clone_size: NA; j_call: TRBJ2-5; cdr3_nt: TGTGCCAGCAGCCGGGACGGGGCGACAGGCCTATTTGGGGAGACCCAGTACTTC; cdr3_aa: CASSRDGATGLFGETQYF
d_call: TRBD1; v_call: TRBV5-3; clone_size: NA; j_call: TRBJ2-1; cdr3_nt: TGTGCCAGAACCGAGACAGGGCGGGATGAGCAGTTCTTC; cdr3_aa: CARTETGRDEQFF
d_call: NA; v_call: TRBV4-1; clone_size: NA; j_call: TRBJ1-2; cdr3_nt: TGCGCCAGCAGAAGAGGGGCGGGCTATGGCTACACCTTC; cdr3_aa: CASRRGAGYGYTF
d_call: TRBD1; v_call: TRBV5-1; clone_size: NA; j_call: TRBJ2-7; cdr3_nt: TGCGCCAGCAGCCCCGCCCGGGACAGGTACGACGAGCAGTACTTC; cdr3_aa: CASSPARDRYDEQYF
d_call: NA; v_call: TRBV27; clone_size: NA; j_call: TRBJ1-1; cdr3_nt: TGTGCCAGCAGTTTAGGCGGACTGGGTACTGAAGCTTTCTTT; cdr3_aa: CASSLGGLGTEAFF
d_call: NA; v_call: TRBV4-1; clone_size: NA; j_call: TRBJ2-3; cdr3_nt: TGCGCCAGCAGCCAGGTCAACAGGGCAGATACGCAGTATTTT; cdr3_aa: CASSQVNRADTQYF
d_call: NA; v_call: TRBV6-6; clone_size: NA; j_call: TRBJ2-3; cdr3_nt: TGTGCCAGCAGTTACTCGAGGTCAGATACGCAGTATTTT; cdr3_aa: CASSYSRSDTQYF
d_call: NA; v_call: TRBV11-2; clone_size: NA; j_call: TRBJ2-7; cdr3_nt: TGTGCCAGCTCCGCCCCCTACGAGCAGTACTTC; cdr3_aa: CASSAPYEQYF
d_call: NA; v_call: TRBV13; clone_size: NA; j_call: TRBJ2-7; cdr3_nt: TGTGCCAGCAGCTTAGGCCTGGCGGGGACCTACGAGCAGTACTTC; cdr3_aa: CASSLGLAGTYEQYF
d_call: NA; v_call: TRBV5-5; clone_size: once; j_call: TRBJ2-1; cdr3_nt: TGTGCCAGCAGCTTGGAACCAGGTAATGAGCAGTTCTTC; cdr3_aa: CASSLEPGNEQFF
d_call: TRBD1; v_call: TRBV27; clone_size: once; j_call: TRBJ2-5; cdr3_nt: TGTGCCAGCAGTTTACAACAGGGGGCTCTAGAGACCCAGTACTTC; cdr3_aa: CASSLQQGALETQYF
d_call: NA; v_call: TRBV25-1; clone_size: NA; j_call: TRBJ2-7; cdr3_nt: TGTGCCAGCAGTGTTGGGTTCGAGCAGTACTTC; cdr3_aa: CASSVGFEQYF
d_call: TRBD1; v_call: TRBV7-9; clone_size: NA; j_call: TRBJ1-1; cdr3_nt: TGTGCCAGCAGCTTAGACAGGGGGGTCACTGAAGCTTTCTTT; cdr3_aa: CASSLDRGVTEAFF
d_call: NA; v_call: TRBV28; clone_size: NA; j_call: TRBJ2-7; cdr3_nt: TGTGCCAGCAGTCCCGCGAGCGGAAACTCCTACGAGCAGTACTTC; cdr3_aa: CASSPASGNSYEQYF
d_call: NA; v_call: TRBV27; clone_size: NA; j_call: TRBJ1-5; cdr3_nt: TGTGCCAGCAGGCTAAGTTGGGGTGGGAGCAATCAGCCCCAGCATTTT; cdr3_aa: CASRLSWGGSNQPQHF
d_call: NA; v_call: TRBV27; clone_size: NA; j_call: TRBJ2-1; cdr3_nt: TGTGCCAGCAGTTTATCGGTCTCGGGTTCCTACAATGAGCAGTTCTTC; cdr3_aa: CASSLSVSGSYNEQFF
d_call: TRBD1; v_call: TRBV4-3; clone_size: NA; j_call: TRBJ2-1; cdr3_nt: TGCGCCAGCAGCCCCGGCCCCGCGGGACAGGGTTACAATGAGCAGTTCTTC; cdr3_aa: CASSPGPAGQGYNEQFF
d_call: TRBD2; v_call: TRBV27; clone_size: NA; j_call: TRBJ2-1; cdr3_nt: TGTGCCAGCAGTCCAACGGGACTAGCGGGGAACAATGAGCAGTTCTTC; cdr3_aa: CASSPTGLAGNNEQFF
d_call: NA; v_call: TRBV5-8; clone_size: NA; j_call: TRBJ2-1; cdr3_nt: TGTGCCAGCCCCAAGGGCGTTTCCTACAATGAGCAGTTCTTC; cdr3_aa: CASPKGVSYNEQFF